The 27 T cell receptor beta chains below were found in one sample sequenced in a study of blood T cell repertoires in COVID-19. The table came from immunoSEQ multiplex PCR; TCRdb's copy has only in-frame clones and leaves some out. The sample has some 190,000 clones; roughly three quarters are singletons. The sequenced sample consisted of PBMCs or T cells enriched from blood (not recorded which). These receptors were taken from a man between 60 and 70 years old who had been exposed to COVID-19.

Note on this clone: At the DNA level, this CDR3 is encoded by other sequences in the same sample as well. The chain is built from TRBV28 and TRBJ2-7, with D tentatively TRBD2 (6 bases). Trimming left V 2 bases short and J 2 bases short, with 7 bases between. The CDR3 runs to 13 residues. Germline V gene sequence: CDR1 MDHEN, CDR2 SYDVKM. CDR3 sequence: CASSLGGTYEQYF. The DNA for the CDR3 is TGTGCCAGCAGTTTAGGGGGGACCTACGAGCAGTACTTC.

Regarding this clone: The identical CDR3 is also encoded by other nucleotide sequences in the sample. The chain has TRBV19 and TRBJ1-4, with 9 bases lining up with TRBD1. This CDR3 region has 14 residues. Germline-derived CDR1 and CDR2 are LNHDA and SQIVND (reference sequence). Trimming removed 4 bases from V and 8 bases from J; junction bases left unmatched: 5. The CDR3 reads CASSTQGAGEKLFF. CDR3 nucleotide sequence: TGTGCCAGTAGTACACAGGGGGCAGGAGAAAAACTGTTTTTT.

The rearrangement uses TRBV6-1 and TRBJ1-4; no definite D call. V was cut by 4 bases and J by 0 bases, with 21 bases left in between. This CDR3 contains 19 residues. Germline V gives CDR1 MNHNS, CDR2 SASEGT. DNA of the CDR3: TGTGCCAGCAGTGTTTACGGAGCCTACGCGCTTGCAACTAATGAAAAACTGTTTTTT. Its translation is CASSVYGAYALATNEKLFF.

This rearrangement joins TRBV29-1 to TRBJ1-5; D uncertain. The V gene's germline CDR1 is SQVTM and CDR2 ANQGSEA. CDR3 length equals 13 residues. The ends were cut back, 7 bases at V and 0 bases at J, with 10 bases in the middle. For the CDR3, the DNA is TGCAGCGCAACCTTAGATAGCAATCAGCCCCAGCATTTT. Translated, it gives CSATLDSNQPQHF.

The chain uses TRBV30 and TRBJ2-5; 12 bases agree with TRBD2. The CDR3 is made up of 13 amino acids. Germline V gene lookup returns CDR1 GTSNPN and CDR2 SVGIG (reference sequence). V gave up 4 bases and J gave up 5 bases; unmatched junction bases: 2. CDR3 protein: CAWTTSGGETQYF. The CDR3 DNA follows: TGTGCCTGGACAACTAGCGGGGGGGAGACCCAGTACTTC. Full variable domain (rest looked up from reference TRBV30 and TRBJ2-5): SQTIHQWPATLVQPVGSPLSLECTVEGTSNPNLYWYRQAAGRGLQLLFYSVGIGQISSEVPQNLSASRPQDRQFILSSKKLLLSDSGFYLCAWTTSGGETQYFGPGTRLLVL.

The chain carries TRBV7-2 and TRBJ1-4; no clear D gene. The germline V gene has CDR1 SGHTA and CDR2 FQGNSA. V lost 0 bases and J lost 4, with 9 bases in between. The CDR3 runs 15 residues. The DNA of the CDR3 is TGTGCCAGCAGCTTAGCTGCAGGCCGTAATGAAAAACTGTTTTTT. Translation: CASSLAAGRNEKLFF.

The gene calls are TRBV6-2 or TRBV6-3 and TRBJ2-2, with TRBD1 matching 9 bases. Germline CDR1 and CDR2: MNHEY and SVGEGT. Germline trimming cut 5 bases from V and 2 bases from J; bases unmatched to any gene: 3. There are 15 residues in the CDR3. The CDR3 loop reads CASSATGGNTGELFF. The CDR3, as DNA: TGTGCCAGCAGTGCGACAGGGGGAAACACCGGGGAGCTGTTTTTT.

The chain is built from TRBV19 and TRBJ1-5, with TRBD1 identical over 9 bases. The CDR3 extends over 14 amino acids. The germline CDR1 and CDR2 sequences are LNHDA and SQIVND (reference sequence). V lost 6 bases and J lost 2; bases outside the gene matches: 2. For the CDR3, the DNA is TGTGCCAGTAGGGGACAGGGAGGCAATCAGCCCCAGCATTTT. Residues: CASRGQGGNQPQHF.

V gene TRBV2 combines with J gene TRBJ2-7, with TRBD1 matching over 9 bases. The length of the CDR3 is 14 residues. The V gene end was trimmed by 9 bases and the J gene end by 6 bases; junction bases not matched to a gene: 12. The germline gives CDR1 SNHLY, CDR2 FYNNEI. In nucleotides, the CDR3 is TGTGCCAGTTTTCCCGGGACAGGGAGTGGCGAGCAGTACTTC. It encodes CASFPGTGSGEQYF.

This chain joins TRBV30 and TRBJ2-2, with D possibly matching TRBD2 (6 bases). The germline V gene has CDR1 GTSNPN and CDR2 SVGIG (reference sequence). The CDR3 covers 14 residues. V lost 2 bases and J lost 3, with 10 bases in between. The CDR3 bases are TGTGCCTGGAGTTCGGGGGTTTACACCGGGGAGCTGTTTTTT. It codes for CAWSSGVYTGELFF.

This clone has just one count. CDR3 in DNA: TGTGCCGTAAACAGGGGACGGAACACTGAAGCTTTCTTT. Translating it yields CAVNRGRNTEAFF. The genes are TRBV19 and TRBJ1-1; TRBD1 aligns across 7 bases. Germline assignment: CDR1 LNHDA and CDR2 SQIVND (reference sequence). The CDR3 has 13 residues. V lost 11 bases and J lost 1; bases outside the gene matches: 7.

The chain employs TRBV2 and TRBJ1-4, with TRBD1 matching over 9 bases. The CDR3 length is 14 residues. With V trimmed by 6 bases and J by 8 bases, 7 bases remained unmatched. The V gene's germline CDR1 is SNHLY and CDR2 FYNNEI. The CDR3 DNA follows: TGTGCCAGCAGCCGGGACAGGGAGTTCGAAAAACTGTTTTTT. This sequence encodes CASSRDREFEKLFF.

The chain uses TRBV12-5 and TRBJ2-1; TRBD2 aligns across 13 bases. The V gene end was trimmed by 4 bases and the J gene end by 9 bases; junction bases not matched to a gene: 3. The CDR3 has 14 amino acids. Germline-derived CDR1 and CDR2 are LGHNT and FRNRAP. This CDR3 is CASGWGTSGTEQFF. DNA of the CDR3: TGTGCTAGTGGTTGGGGGACTAGCGGGACTGAGCAGTTCTTC.

CDR3 region: CASSLAGGVYGYTF. Here the CDR3 DNA reads TGTGCCAGCAGCTTAGCGGGGGGGGTCTATGGCTACACCTTC. The chain links TRBV7-8 to TRBJ1-2, with D possibly TRBD1 on 5 matching bases. Germline CDR1 reads SGHVS; CDR2 reads FQNEAQ. V gave up 0 bases and J gave up 4 bases, with 9 bases separating them. CDR3 size: 14 residues.

This clone was seen a single time. The V gene is TRBV29-1, the J gene TRBJ2-5; the D gene is possibly TRBD1 (6 bases). The CDR3 loop spans 12 amino acids. Germline CDR1 SQVTM, CDR2 ANQGSEA. With 5 bases removed from V and 10 bases from J, the gap between germline ends came to 17 bases. This chain's CDR3 is CSVLPGVGDQYF. The CDR3 DNA reads as TGCAGCGTTCTCCCAGGGGTGGGGGACCAGTACTTC.

With regard to this clone: The sample contains more than one DNA sequence encoding this CDR3. V and J are TRBV6-1 and TRBJ1-2, with 8 bases aligning to TRBD1. The CDR3 is made up of 14 amino acids. Germline assignment: CDR1 MNHNS and CDR2 SASEGT. The V gene end was trimmed by 3 bases and the J gene end by 3 bases; junction bases not matched to a gene: 3. The CDR3 loop is CASSDQGADYGYTF. In DNA, the CDR3 is TGTGCCAGCAGTGATCAGGGGGCGGACTATGGCTACACCTTC.

V usage is TRBV7-3 and J usage is TRBJ2-1; 8 nucleotides agree with TRBD2. Germline lookup yields CDR1 SGHTA and CDR2 FQGTGA. The CDR3 extends over 14 amino acids. V lost 5 bases to trimming and J lost 3 bases; unmatched junction nucleotides: 3. The CDR3: CASSTSGHYNEQFF. Written as DNA, the CDR3 is TGTGCCAGCAGCACTAGCGGACACTACAATGAGCAGTTCTTC.

The chain has TRBV12-3 or TRBV12-4 and TRBJ1-2; D perhaps matches TRBD1 (5 bases). The CDR3 sequence is 13 residues long. Between the trimmed V and J ends, which lost 3 bases and 4 bases, there was a span of 9 bases. The CDR3 nucleotides read TGTGCCAGCAGTTTCAGGGTCGCCTATGGCTACACCTTC. It specifies CASSFRVAYGYTF.

V usage is TRBV30 and J usage is TRBJ2-2, with a tentative D call TRBD1 (6 bases). Germline loops: CDR1 GTSNPN, CDR2 SVGIG (reference sequence). The CDR3 has 14 residues. V lost 4 bases and J lost 4, with 13 bases in between. The CDR3 is CAWNMGAGTGELFF. The CDR3 bases are TGTGCCTGGAACATGGGGGCGGGCACCGGGGAGCTGTTTTTT. Supplemented by reference TRBV30 and TRBJ2-2, the full variable domain reads SQTIHQWPATLVQPVGSPLSLECTVEGTSNPNLYWYRQAAGRGLQLLFYSVGIGQISSEVPQNLSASRPQDRQFILSSKKLLLSDSGFYLCAWNMGAGTGELFFGEGSRLTVL.

The J gene is TRBJ2-6, the V gene TRBV19; 10 bases are shared with TRBD1. Per germline, CDR1 LNHDA and CDR2 SQIVND (reference sequence). V lost 5 bases to trimming and J lost 3 bases; unmatched junction nucleotides: 10. This CDR3 is 18 amino acids long. CDR3 bases: TGTGCCAGTAGTGCGACCGGGACAGGGGACGATGGGGCCAACGTCCTGACTTTC. Encoded protein: CASSATGTGDDGANVLTF.

V and J are TRBV27 and TRBJ1-6; D gene unclear. Trimming stripped 5 bases from V and 9 bases from J, with 17 bases between. In germline, CDR1 is MNHEY, CDR2 SMNVEV (reference sequence). The CDR3 is 15 residues long. CDR3 sequence reads: CASSPLGQAGSPLHF. CDR3 sequence (DNA): TGTGCCAGCAGTCCCCTGGGCCAAGCAGGTTCACCCCTCCACTTT.

The chain uses TRBV6-5 and TRBJ1-1, with 12 nucleotides matching TRBD1. The CDR3 length is 15 residues. Looked up from germline, CDR1 is MNHEY and CDR2 is SVGAGI. The J segment lost 8 bases and the V segment lost 2 bases, leaving 6 bases of the junction unmatched. CDR3 protein: CASSYLGTGGAEAFF. For the CDR3, the DNA is TGTGCCAGCAGTTACCTCGGGACAGGGGGCGCGGAAGCTTTCTTT.

The chain couples TRBV20-1 to TRBJ1-1, with 8 bases matching TRBD1. This CDR3 spans 11 amino acids. Germline V lookup: CDR1 DFQATT, CDR2 SNEGSKA (reference sequence). Trimming cost V 6 bases and J 8 bases; bases outside gene matches: 5. The CDR3 spells CSASRTGEAFF. In DNA, the CDR3 is TGCAGTGCATCTCGGACAGGGGAAGCTTTCTTT.

The table lists this clone with a count of one. This chain connects TRBV10-3 to TRBJ2-1; TRBD1 matches 8 bases. CDR1 ENHRY and CDR2 SYGVKD come from the germline V gene. This CDR3 contains 13 residues. The junction had 4 bases not matched to a gene; V was cut back by 10 bases and J by 2 bases. The CDR3 bases are TGTGCCAGCGGGGACAGGCCCTACAATGAGCAGTTCTTC. Its translation: CASGDRPYNEQFF.

J is TRBJ2-1 and V is TRBV6-4; 10 positions agree with TRBD2. CDR1 is MRHNA and CDR2 is SNTAGT in the germline V gene. J was trimmed by 5 bases and V by 6 bases; bases with no gene match: 13. The CDR3 length is 17 residues. CDR3 residues: CASRPLLAGGPHNEQFF. The CDR3 DNA is TGTGCCAGCAGGCCCCTTTTAGCGGGAGGTCCCCACAATGAGCAGTTCTTC.

This sequence joins TRBV28 and TRBJ1-5; no clear D. CDR1 and CDR2 (germline): MDHEN, SYDVKM. CDR3 length equals 13 residues. The V end was cut by 8 bases, the J end by 4 bases, with 12 bases between. The CDR3 nucleotides are TGTGCCAGCGGACTGGTGGGAAATCAGCCCCAGCATTTT. Its protein is CASGLVGNQPQHF.

This chain connects TRBV24-1 to TRBJ2-1, with TRBD2 matching over 10 bases. The germline V gene has CDR1 KGHDR and CDR2 SFDVKD. After removal of 5 bases from V and 0 bases from J, the junction contained 3 bases not matched to a gene. The CDR3 is 16 residues long. The DNA for the CDR3 is TGTGCCACCAGTGGTAGCGGGAGGCCCTCCTACAATGAGCAGTTCTTC. This encodes CATSGSGRPSYNEQFF.